The 14 T cell receptor beta chains below all came from one sample that was sequenced in a study of T cell responses to AZD1222 COVID-19 vaccine. Assay used: immunoSEQ multiplex PCR; TCRdb lists only in-frame clones, some missing. The data show approximately 190,000 clones, with about nine tenths seen just once and nearly 1% held by the top ten. The material sequenced was peripheral blood, taken on day 0 of AZD1222 vaccination. These receptors were collected from an adult in good health.

This chain connects TRBV5-1 to TRBJ2-2; D tentatively fits TRBD1 or TRBD2 (6 bases each). Germline CDR1 reads SGHRS; CDR2 reads YFSETQ. This CDR3 contains 16 residues. The V gene lost 6 bases and the J gene lost 6 bases, with 21 bases spanning the gap. CDR3 loop: CASTPTGGLSAGELFF. In nucleotides, the CDR3 is TGCGCCAGCACCCCGACCGGGGGCCTTTCCGCCGGGGAGCTGTTTTTT.

The chain has TRBV7-8 and TRBJ2-3; perhaps TRBD2 as D (5 bases). CDR1 and CDR2 from the germline V gene are SGHVS and FQNEAQ. The CDR3 extends over 15 amino acids. Trimming took 1 base from V and 4 from J, leaving 12 bases between them. The CDR3 DNA reads as TGTGCCAGCAGCTTAGACGAGCGGCTGGCAGATACGCAGTATTTT. This sequence encodes CASSLDERLADTQYF.

This clone was picked up a small number of times. The J gene is TRBJ2-7, the V gene TRBV7-9, with D perhaps matching TRBD2 (5 bases). The CDR3 spans 16 residues. The V gene lost 0 bases and the J gene lost 0 bases, with 12 bases spanning the gap. Germline V lookup: CDR1 SEHNR, CDR2 FQNEAQ (reference sequence). Written as DNA, the CDR3 is TGTGCCAGCAGCTTAGCGACTACCGAAAGCTCCTACGAGCAGTACTTC. Protein sequence: CASSLATTESSYEQYF.

The gene calls are TRBV27 and TRBJ2-7; possibly TRBD1 for D (6 bases). The V gene lost 0 bases and the J gene lost 0 bases, with 15 bases spanning the gap. Germline assignment: CDR1 MNHEY and CDR2 SMNVEV (reference sequence). The CDR3 is 17 residues long. The CDR3 protein is CASSLSAGQSLSYEQYF. The DNA for the CDR3 is TGTGCCAGCAGTTTATCGGCTGGACAGAGCCTCTCCTACGAGCAGTACTTC.

This clone was observed a single time. V usage is TRBV28 and J usage is TRBJ2-2; perhaps TRBD2 as D (5 bases). The CDR3 is 14 residues long. The germline V gene encodes CDR1 MDHEN and CDR2 SYDVKM. Trimming removed 2 bases at V and 3 bases at J, with 7 bases between. CDR3 coding DNA: TGTGCCAGCAGTTTACGGACTGACACCGGGGAGCTGTTTTTT. Its protein is CASSLRTDTGELFF.

This sequence joins TRBV5-1 and TRBJ2-3; TRBD1 aligns across 12 bases. The V gene's germline CDR1 is SGHRS and CDR2 YFSETQ. V lost 4 bases, J lost 5 bases, and 8 bases stayed unmatched. The CDR3 extends over 16 amino acids. CDR3 nucleotide sequence: TGCGCCAGCAGCCTGGGGGACAGGGGGCGCAGAGATACGCAGTATTTT. Translating it yields CASSLGDRGRRDTQYF.

The rearrangement uses TRBV6-4 and TRBJ2-3; 9 bases line up with TRBD1. V shed 2 bases, J shed 4 bases, and the junction held 4 bases outside the gene matches. The CDR3 totals 15 residues. Germline CDR1 MRHNA, CDR2 SNTAGT. Here the CDR3 reads CASSDGTGSADTQYF. DNA of the CDR3: TGTGCCAGCAGTGACGGGACAGGGTCTGCAGATACGCAGTATTTT.

The chain combines TRBV15 with TRBJ1-3; D gene ambiguous. Trimming pared 0 bases from V and 1 base from J, leaving 7 bases between. CDR3 length: 15 amino acids. Per germline, CDR1 LNHNV and CDR2 YYDKDF (reference sequence). CDR3 loop: CATSRDRQSGNTIYF. The DNA for the CDR3 is TGTGCCACCAGCAGAGATAGACAATCTGGAAACACCATATATTTT.

In its sample, this clone was seen a few times. This chain links TRBV7-9 with TRBJ2-1; tentative D call: TRBD1 (5 bases). This CDR3 has 14 amino acids. The ends were cut back, 4 bases at V and 6 bases at J, with 13 bases in the middle. Germline loops: CDR1 SEHNR, CDR2 FQNEAQ (reference sequence). In DNA form, the CDR3 reads TGTGCCAGCAGCTCTTTGACAGACGTCAATGAGCAGTTCTTC. Protein sequence: CASSSLTDVNEQFF.

V usage is TRBV28 and J usage is TRBJ1-2; 7 bases fit TRBD1. After removal of 6 bases from V and 4 bases from J, the junction contained 8 bases not matched to a gene. The CDR3 totals 14 residues. Germline V lookup: CDR1 MDHEN, CDR2 SYDVKM. DNA of the CDR3: TGTGCCAGCAGCCAGGGGGGGGAGGGCTATGGCTACACCTTC. It specifies CASSQGGEGYGYTF.

V gene TRBV18 combines with J gene TRBJ2-7, with a possible D match to TRBD1 (5 bases). Germline assignment: CDR1 KGHSH and CDR2 LQKENI. V was cut by 2 bases and J by 3 bases, with 17 bases left in between. The CDR3 runs 16 residues. This CDR3 is CASSPRLGQGFYEQYF. Written as DNA, the CDR3 is TGTGCCAGCTCACCAAGACTCGGGCAGGGTTTCTACGAGCAGTACTTC. Full variable domain (remainder filled in from reference TRBV18 and TRBJ2-7): NAGVMQNPRHLVRRRGQEARLRCSPMKGHSHVYWYRQLPEEGLKFMVYLQKENIIDESGMPKERFSAEFPKEGPSILRIQQVVRGDSAAYFCASSPRLGQGFYEQYFGPGTRLTVT.

This chain connects TRBV5-1 to TRBJ1-6; tentatively, D is TRBD1 (5 bases). V was shortened by 3 bases and J by 8 bases, with 12 bases between the two germline ends. This CDR3 comprises 14 residues. Per germline, CDR1 SGHRS and CDR2 YFSETQ. CDR3 DNA: TGCGCCAGCAGCTCCGACAGTTCTCATTCACCCCTCCACTTT. This encodes CASSSDSSHSPLHF.

V usage is TRBV12-3 or TRBV12-4 and J usage is TRBJ2-1, with 8 bases that match TRBD1. The V gene end was trimmed by 3 bases and the J gene end by 9 bases; junction bases not matched to a gene: 4. The length of the CDR3 is 13 residues. The CDR3 loop is CASSLTGEAEQFF. The CDR3 DNA reads TGTGCCAGCAGTTTGACAGGGGAGGCTGAGCAGTTCTTC.

The rearrangement links TRBV5-1 to TRBJ1-1; no firm D call. With 1 base removed from V and 2 bases from J, the gap between germline ends came to 3 bases. The CDR3 consists of 12 residues. Germline V gene sequence: CDR1 SGHRS, CDR2 YFSETQ. CDR3 residues: CASSLPNTEAFF. In nucleotides, the CDR3 is TGCGCCAGCAGCTTGCCAAACACTGAAGCTTTCTTT.